This passage covers 13 T cell receptor beta chains from one sample sequenced in a study of T cell changes during pregnancy in multiple sclerosis. Clones were sequenced by immunoSEQ multiplex PCR, and TCRdb holds only the in-frame ones, with some missing. Counted here are approximately 100,000 clones, approximately 94% occurring once; the ten biggest clones make up roughly 2.2%. This specimen was peripheral blood, taken in the third trimester of pregnancy. These receptors were obtained from a female donor with multiple sclerosis, enrolled in a pregnancy study.

The rearrangement links TRBV6-1 to TRBJ2-7, with TRBD1 as a possible D gene (6 bases). The germline V gene encodes CDR1 MNHNS and CDR2 SASEGT. Between the trimmed V and J ends, which lost 3 bases and 3 bases, there was a span of 15 bases. The CDR3 is made up of 15 amino acids. The CDR3, as DNA: TGTGCCAGCAGTGATTCTCCGACGGACAGCTACGAGCAGTACTTC. It yields the protein CASSDSPTDSYEQYF.

This chain joins TRBV2 and TRBJ2-1; D is possibly TRBD2 (6 bases). This CDR3 has 15 residues. In germline, CDR1 is SNHLY, CDR2 FYNNEI. V was pared by 3 bases and J by 9 bases, with 18 bases between. The CDR3 sequence is CASSELGGIGGEQFF. The CDR3, as DNA: TGTGCCAGCAGTGAGTTGGGCGGGATCGGTGGTGAGCAGTTCTTC.

V and J are TRBV6-5 and TRBJ1-1; TRBD1 might be the D (6 bases). The V end lost 2 bases, the J end lost 0 bases, and 13 bases lay between the germline ends. The CDR3 contains 16 residues. Germline assignment: CDR1 MNHEY and CDR2 SVGAGI. Here the CDR3 DNA reads TGTGCCAGCAGTTACCTGGACAGCGATATGAACACTGAAGCTTTCTTT. Its protein is CASSYLDSDMNTEAFF.

J is TRBJ2-7 and V is TRBV5-1; a weak D match, TRBD2 (7 bases). This CDR3 has 14 amino acids. The V gene's germline CDR1 is SGHRS and CDR2 YFSETQ. Trimming removed 3 bases at V and 2 bases at J, with 12 bases between. CDR3 loop: CASSWGGTTYEQYF. The CDR3 DNA follows: TGCGCCAGCAGCTGGGGGGGGACAACCTACGAGCAGTACTTC.

The chain has TRBV10-2 and TRBJ2-3; TRBD2 aligns across 8 bases. Germline loops: CDR1 WSHSY, CDR2 SAAADI. This CDR3 is 15 amino acids long. V shed 7 bases and J 0 bases; nucleotides not matched to a gene: 6. CDR3 bases: TGCGCCAGCAACCCTAGCGGGTCTAGCACAGATACGCAGTATTTT. It translates to CASNPSGSSTDTQYF.

The V call is TRBV9, the J call TRBJ2-7; 10 bases line up with TRBD2. Germline V gene lookup returns CDR1 SGDLS and CDR2 YYNGEE. After removal of 3 bases from V and 3 bases from J, the junction contained 6 bases not matched to a gene. The CDR3 contains 15 residues. The CDR3 reads CASSASGLASYEQYF. The CDR3 nucleotides are TGTGCCAGCAGCGCCTCGGGACTAGCGAGCTACGAGCAGTACTTC.

The V gene is TRBV5-4, the J gene TRBJ1-1; no clear D gene. The CDR3 is 14 amino acids. The germline CDR1 and CDR2 sequences are SGHNT and YYREEE (reference sequence). The V end lost 0 bases, the J end lost 1 base, and 7 bases lay between the germline ends. The CDR3 spells CASSLAYRNTEAFF. The DNA of the CDR3 is TGTGCCAGCAGCTTGGCCTACAGGAACACTGAAGCTTTCTTT.

CDR3 protein: CASSSAGTYEQYF. DNA for the CDR3: TGTGCCAGCAGCTCAGCGGGCACCTACGAGCAGTACTTC. This sequence joins TRBV7-2 and TRBJ2-7; D is possibly TRBD2 (6 bases). The CDR3 has 13 residues. V was shortened by 4 bases and J by 2 bases, with 9 bases between the two germline ends. Germline V gene data show CDR1 as SGHTA and CDR2 as FQGNSA.

The chain joins TRBV27 to TRBJ2-7; TRBD1 aligns across 8 bases. After removal of 8 bases from V and 5 bases from J, the junction contained 8 bases not matched to a gene. CDR1 MNHEY and CDR2 SMNVEV come from the germline V gene (reference sequence). The CDR3 runs to 13 residues. The CDR3 reads CASGQGNVDEQYF. For the CDR3, the DNA is TGTGCCAGCGGACAGGGAAACGTCGACGAGCAGTACTTC.

The chain links TRBV7-8 to TRBJ1-4, with D unresolved. This CDR3 is 13 amino acids long. Trimming left V 2 bases short and J 4 bases short, with 5 bases between. CDR1 and CDR2 (germline): SGHVS, FQNEAQ. Here the CDR3 DNA reads TGTGCCAGCAGCTTATCACTTAATGAAAAACTGTTTTTT. This encodes CASSLSLNEKLFF.

The CDR3 sequence: CASSRNKETQYF. The CDR3 DNA reads as TGTGCCAGTAGTCGAAACAAAGAGACCCAGTACTTC. This chain connects TRBV19 to TRBJ2-5; D unresolved. Germline-derived CDR1 and CDR2 are LNHDA and SQIVND (reference sequence). The length of the CDR3 is 12 residues. Trimming pared 5 bases from V and 3 bases from J, leaving 7 bases between.

The genes are TRBV29-1 and TRBJ1-5, with a possible D match to TRBD1 (5 bases). CDR3 length equals 13 residues. Germline loops: CDR1 SQVTM, CDR2 ANQGSEA. V was shortened by 4 bases and J by 5 bases, with 12 bases between the two germline ends. The CDR3 coding sequence is TGCAGCGTTGGGGTTGGGGGGGATCAGCCCCAGCATTTT. It is translated as CSVGVGGDQPQHF.

The chain combines TRBV19 with TRBJ2-1; TRBD2 aligns across 8 bases. Germline lookup yields CDR1 LNHDA and CDR2 SQIVND (reference sequence). The CDR3 consists of 16 residues. The junction had 10 bases not matched to a gene; V was cut back by 4 bases and J by 5 bases. The CDR3 DNA reads as TGTGCCAGTAGTACGAGCGGGAGCCCAGGAAACAATGAGCAGTTCTTC. Protein sequence: CASSTSGSPGNNEQFF.